These 3 T cell receptor beta chains were sequenced from one sample in a study of blood T cell repertoires in COVID-19. Clones were sequenced by immunoSEQ multiplex PCR, and TCRdb holds only the in-frame ones, with some missing. Altogether tens of thousands of clones are present, over 75% being singletons, with the ten largest covering roughly an eighth. Sequencing input: peripheral blood. The receptors were sampled from a woman in her fifties or sixties with active COVID-19.

The chain employs TRBV7-2 and TRBJ2-1; possibly TRBD2 for D (6 bases). The germline V gene has CDR1 SGHTA and CDR2 FQGNSA. V gave up 3 bases and J gave up 9 bases, with 21 bases separating them. There are 16 residues in the CDR3. CDR3 sequence (DNA): TGTGCCAGCAGCTTTATTGGGGGGACTCCGTCCGGTGAGCAGTTCTTC. It yields the protein CASSFIGGTPSGEQFF.

The chain recombines TRBV7-2 with TRBJ2-1; a possible D gene is TRBD1 (6 bases). V was cut by 6 bases and J by 8 bases, with 8 bases left in between. Per the germline V gene, CDR1 is SGHTA and CDR2 is FQGNSA. This CDR3 is 11 amino acids long. For the CDR3, the DNA is TGTGCCAGCAGAGCAGGGGATGAGCAGTTCTTC. Amino acid sequence: CASRAGDEQFF.

The V gene is TRBV4-3, the J gene TRBJ2-6; D is undetermined. The CDR3 is 16 residues long. V was clipped by 0 bases and J by 2 bases, with 8 bases between them. Germline V gene data show CDR1 as LGHNA and CDR2 as YSLEER. The CDR3 here is CASSQDASTGANVLTF. CDR3 nucleotides: TGCGCCAGCAGCCAAGATGCGAGTACTGGGGCCAACGTCCTGACTTTC.